The next 13 T cell receptor beta chains were all read from a single sample in a study of T cell responses to AZD1222 COVID-19 vaccine. The protocol was immunoSEQ multiplex PCR, while the TCRdb copy is restricted to in-frame clones and leaves out a portion. The top ten hold less than 6.5% of the sample, which has about 160,000 clones, 88% seen once. The input for sequencing was peripheral blood, taken on day 0 of AZD1222 vaccination. The receptors stem from an adult in good health.

V is TRBV30 and J is TRBJ2-7; unclear D gene. The V gene's germline CDR1 is GTSNPN and CDR2 SVGIG (reference sequence). This CDR3 spans 14 amino acids. The V gene lost 0 bases and the J gene lost 0 bases, with 9 bases spanning the gap. CDR3 protein: CAWSVSPNSYEQYF. The CDR3 DNA follows: TGTGCCTGGAGTGTTTCACCTAACTCCTACGAGCAGTACTTC.

The chain recombines TRBV7-2 with TRBJ2-3, with 10 bases lining up with TRBD2. The CDR3 is 18 amino acids. J was trimmed by 0 bases and V by 1 base; bases with no gene match: 7. Germline CDR1 reads SGHTA; CDR2 reads FQGNSA. CDR3 amino acids: CASSLVGQGLASTDTQYF. The CDR3 region has the DNA TGTGCCAGCAGCTTAGTGGGGCAGGGACTAGCGAGCACAGATACGCAGTATTTT.

This clone appeared a single time. The chain couples TRBV4-3 to TRBJ1-2, with 9 positions matching TRBD1. This CDR3 contains 17 residues. Germline V gene lookup returns CDR1 LGHNA and CDR2 YSLEER. Unmatched junction bases numbered 11, after V lost 5 bases and J lost 1 base. The CDR3 region has the DNA TGCGCCAGCAGCAACCGACCGGGACAGGGAGTTAACTATGGCTACACCTTC. Residues: CASSNRPGQGVNYGYTF.

The V call is TRBV27, the J call TRBJ1-2, with 10 bases that match TRBD1. Germline trimming cut 2 bases from V and 7 bases from J; bases unmatched to any gene: 7. This CDR3 is 15 amino acids long. Germline V gene lookup returns CDR1 MNHEY and CDR2 SMNVEV (reference sequence). The CDR3, as DNA: TGTGCCAGCAGTTTACGGGGGACAGGGGCTGGTGGCTACACCTTC. This encodes CASSLRGTGAGGYTF.

CDR3 in DNA: TGTGCCAGCAGTTTTCCCCGGAGTAACTATGGCTACACCTTC. It is translated as CASSFPRSNYGYTF. The chain is built from TRBV28 and TRBJ1-2; D unclear. Germline V CDR1 and CDR2: MDHEN, SYDVKM. The CDR3 contains 14 residues. V was clipped by 3 bases and J by 1 base, with 9 bases between them.

V usage is TRBV28 and J usage is TRBJ2-7; D not resolved. This CDR3 is 11 amino acids long. In germline, CDR1 is MDHEN, CDR2 SYDVKM. V gave up 9 bases and J gave up 2 bases, with 8 bases separating them. CDR3 DNA sequence: TGTGCCAGTAAGGGCACCTACGAGCAGTACTTC. Translated, it gives CASKGTYEQYF.

The chain's CDR3 is CASSYGPIYEQYF. CDR3 coding DNA: TGTGCCAGCAGTTACGGGCCGATCTACGAGCAGTACTTC. This sequence joins TRBV6-5 and TRBJ2-7; D is uncertain. The V and J ends lost 2 bases and 3 bases respectively, with 8 bases between them. This CDR3 contains 13 residues. Germline V CDR1 and CDR2: MNHEY, SVGAGI.

The J gene is TRBJ2-1, the V gene TRBV9; possible D gene TRBD2, 5 bases. This CDR3 contains 15 residues. Trimming took off 3 bases at V and 5 bases at J, with 15 bases between the two ends. Per germline, CDR1 SGDLS and CDR2 YYNGEE. The CDR3 DNA is TGTGCCAGCAGCGATGGAGGCGGCATAGACAATGAGCAGTTCTTC. It is translated as CASSDGGGIDNEQFF.

This clone was detected only once. V gene TRBV19 combines with J gene TRBJ1-5; 9 nucleotides match TRBD1. Per the germline V gene, CDR1 is LNHDA and CDR2 is SQIVND (reference sequence). This CDR3 has 16 amino acids. V shed 8 bases, J shed 7 bases, and the junction held 15 bases outside the gene matches. This CDR3 is CASSGGRTGERQPQHF. CDR3 nucleotide sequence: TGTGCCAGTTCTGGGGGGAGGACAGGGGAGCGGCAGCCCCAGCATTTT.

The gene calls are TRBV7-9 and TRBJ1-1; D remains ambiguous. V lost 1 base and J 2 bases, leaving 8 bases between the germline ends. Germline CDR1 SEHNR, CDR2 FQNEAQ (reference sequence). This CDR3 contains 14 residues. The CDR3 loop is CASSLGDGNTEAFF. The CDR3 DNA sequence: TGTGCCAGCAGCTTAGGAGACGGTAACACTGAAGCTTTCTTT.

The V gene is TRBV7-2, the J gene TRBJ1-3; the D gene is possibly TRBD1 (5 bases). The germline gives CDR1 SGHTA, CDR2 FQGNSA. V was cut by 5 bases and J by 3 bases, with 23 bases left in between. The CDR3 loop spans 18 amino acids. The CDR3 protein is CASSLPLETGGNGNTIYF. Here the CDR3 DNA reads TGTGCCAGCAGCCTGCCGCTAGAAACTGGGGGAAATGGAAACACCATATATTTT.

The gene calls are TRBV11-3 and TRBJ1-5, with no clear D. CDR1 and CDR2 (germline): SGHNT, YENEEA. V gave up 6 bases and J gave up 7 bases, with 7 bases separating them. There are 11 residues in the CDR3. The CDR3, as DNA: TGTGCCAGCAGTGGACGACAGCCCCAGCATTTT. This sequence encodes CASSGRQPQHF.

The chain is built from TRBV30 and TRBJ1-4, with D tentatively TRBD1 (5 bases). V was pared by 4 bases and J by 7 bases, with 13 bases between. This CDR3 is 13 amino acids long. The germline gives CDR1 GTSNPN, CDR2 SVGIG (reference sequence). This CDR3 reads CAWKWGVGEKLFF. DNA of the CDR3: TGTGCCTGGAAATGGGGGGTGGGTGAAAAACTGTTTTTT.